This TCR beta chain was recovered during a study of CD8 T cells in ankylosing spondylitis. Study outcomes and limitations: The study looked at matched synovial fluid samples from ankylosing spondylitis patients. Disease-linked clones were reported to be significantly enriched there. Several highly homologous variants formed a TCR beta motif that appeared characteristic of ankylosing spondylitis blood.

Germline V lookup: CDR1 SGHAT, CDR2 FQNNGV. This CDR3 is 13 amino acids long. Trimming removed 7 bases at V and 4 bases at J, with 13 bases between. Each TCR beta library was made by quantitative 5'-RACE that incorporated molecular barcodes. TCRdb redid the calling of the 5' RACE reads with MiXCR, one entry per CDR3 protein. The sample shows about 360,000 distinct CDR3 sequences, more than 20% of them seen only once. As for this clonotype: Its antigen remains unknown.

The specimen sequenced was blood, either unsorted or a sorted T cell fraction (not recorded which). The chain uses TRBV11-2 and TRBJ2-5; D assignment may be TRBD1 or TRBD2 (7 bases each). This receptor was obtained from a male donor with ankylosing spondylitis or in good health (not recorded which). The CDR3 DNA reads TGTGCCAGCACCGCCAGGGGGGGAGAGACCCAGTACTTC. Translated, it gives CASTARGGETQYF.